This T cell receptor (beta chain) was recovered during a study of blood T cell repertoires in COVID-19 (TCRdb year 2020). Broadly, across the study: Samples covering the acute and convalescent phases of COVID-19 were provided by collaborators in the United States, Italy and Spain. The sample metadata nearly always contained a de-identified subject ID, COVID-19 status, age in years and sex. Samples came from the ongoing ImmuneRACE study (first 160 participants) plus 1,254 subjects from 6 global collaborators. Subjects who had been exposed to COVID-19, were actively infected with it, or had recovered from it provided the deeply sampled blood TCRbeta repertoires that made up the dataset. Where HLA class I and class II types were available, the types were taken from metadata supplied by the sample provider, not from assay-based typing. The repertoires were released in a freely available public database intended as a resource for research on the immune response to SARS-CoV-2. The material from the prospective study consisted of cDNA or gDNA derived from T cells, B-cell-depleted T cells, or PBMCs. Here is what the overall study found, with its caveats: Clinical and demographic metadata were provided uncurated, with the amount varying by source and participant.

One collaborating source in Seattle enrolled patients while the patients were actively infected and followed the patients over time throughout the course of disease. Whole blood was collected in K2EDTA tubes by collaborating institutions according to the institutions' own protocols. For TCRbeta analysis, collaborator samples were shipped as frozen whole blood, as isolated PBMCs, or as DNA extracted from either sample type. A distance of 15 bases separates the germline ends of V and J, which lose 2 bases and 8 bases respectively. In the germline V gene (reference sequence), CDR1 corresponds to MNHEY and CDR2 to SMNVEV. Including the terminal cysteine and phenylalanine, the CDR3 comprises 14 residues. Solely the CDR3 DNA is kept, with 42 bases framed from the first base. The immunoSEQ Assay, a bias-controlled multiplex PCR, was used to amplify TCRbeta CDR3 regions from genomic DNA. Regarding the original processing steps: Within the assay, amplification of reference gene primers was used to estimate how many nucleated cells each sample contained. To quantify the absolute abundance of each unique TCRbeta CDR3 rearrangement, sequence reads were collapsed and filtered. Productive Simpson clonality was computed per sample as the square root of Simpson's diversity index over productive rearrangements. What TCRdb holds here is the immuneACCESS table cut down to in-frame rearrangements. Part of the clones is not present; checked against another copy, under half of the missing clones reflect an unresolved V gene, and the others are unexplained. The DNA gave D and trimming, while V, J and clone size come from that table. The sample yields about 210,000 clones; approximately 85% were counted once. The ten largest clones take up 5.2% of the sample.

As for this clone: No antigen is known for it. It has no much larger one-base neighbor in the sample; base qualities were not kept.

Sequenced: peripheral blood. This sequence uses TRBV27 and TRBJ1-2, with the D gene not confidently named. This TCR came from an older woman with COVID-19, enrolled during active disease. CDR3 protein: CASSLRPQREGYTF. The bases read TGTGCCAGCAGTTTAAGGCCACAACGGGAGGGCTACACCTTC.